This T cell receptor beta chain was obtained from a study of T cells after posttransplantation cyclophosphamide. Notes on the study in general: Recipient CMV seropositivity and CMV reactivation strongly tracked TRB clonality.

V was trimmed by 8 bases and J by 5 bases, leaving 21 bases between them. CDR3 size: 15 residues. Germline loops: CDR1 MNHNS, CDR2 SASEGT. Repertoires were generated with immunoSEQ multiplex PCR, while TCRdb's copy carries only in-frame clones and drops some. The specimen gives under 25,000 clones without singletons; the ten biggest hold over 6.5%. This clone has at least ten counts. Antigen specificity is unknown. This related bone marrow graft donor gave peripheral blood on the day of marrow donation. V is TRBV6-1 and J is TRBJ1-2, with D perhaps TRBD1 (5 bases). Specimen: PBMCs. This TCR was sampled from a woman aged 60-75 years in good health, CMV-negative, and a related stem cell transplant donor. The CDR3 bases are TGTGCCAGCGCGTGGGGCCCGGACCCGACTTATGGCTACACCTTC. Its translation: CASAWGPDPTYGYTF.